These 20 T cell receptor beta chains were sequenced from one sample in a study of cytomegalovirus exposure and HLA in healthy donors. Profiled with immunoSEQ multiplex PCR; TCRdb holds only in-frame clones, not every one. Here the sample spans 130,000 or so clones, 75% to 90% being singletons. What was sequenced was PBMCs. Receptors were obtained from a woman aged 18-29 years in good health and CMV-seronegative.

The chain carries TRBV7-3 and TRBJ2-3, with 10 bases aligning to TRBD1. The germline V gene has CDR1 SGHTA and CDR2 FQGTGA. The V gene end was trimmed by 4 bases and the J gene end by 1 base; junction bases not matched to a gene: 5. The CDR3 has 16 residues. CDR3 sequence (DNA): TGTGCCAGCAGCTCCCCCGGGACAGGGGGCACAGATACGCAGTATTTT. Protein: CASSSPGTGGTDTQYF.

The genes are TRBV20-1 and TRBJ1-1, with D unclear. The CDR3 consists of 11 residues. The V gene's germline CDR1 is DFQATT and CDR2 SNEGSKA (reference sequence). V was clipped by 6 bases and J by 5 bases, with 10 bases between them. The CDR3 is CSAILVTEAFF. CDR3 nucleotides: TGCAGTGCCATTTTAGTAACTGAAGCTTTCTTT.

The CDR3 spells CASINPGRRAFF. The CDR3 region has the DNA TGTGCCAGTATAAACCCAGGGCGACGGGCTTTCTTT. The chain carries TRBV6-5 and TRBJ1-1, with a possible D match to TRBD1 (5 bases). CDR3 length: 12 residues. Looked up from germline, CDR1 is MNHEY and CDR2 is SVGAGI. Trimming cost V 9 bases and J 11 bases, with 19 bases left between them.

Remarks on this clone: This specimen includes other DNA sequences encoding the same CDR3. This sequence joins TRBV6-5 and TRBJ1-2; tentative D call: TRBD1 (5 bases). This CDR3 is 14 amino acids long. The V end lost 0 bases, the J end lost 2 bases, and 7 bases lay between the germline ends. The germline CDR1 and CDR2 sequences are MNHEY and SVGAGI. CDR3 in amino acids: CASSYSTGNYGYTF. CDR3 coding DNA: TGTGCCAGCAGTTACTCAACAGGCAACTATGGCTACACCTTC.

The rearrangement links TRBV15 to TRBJ1-2; unclear D gene. The CDR3 totals 16 residues. Germline V gene lookup returns CDR1 LNHNV and CDR2 YYDKDF (reference sequence). The V end was cut by 6 bases, the J end by 7 bases, with 24 bases between. The CDR3 coding sequence is TGTGCCACCAGGAACCCCCTCGGAAGTAGCGGCTCTGGCTACACCTTC. Amino acids: CATRNPLGSSGSGYTF.

The chain combines TRBV5-1 with TRBJ2-3; possibly TRBD2 for D (5 bases). Trimming pared 1 base from V and 1 base from J, leaving 7 bases between. This CDR3 is built from 14 residues. CDR1 and CDR2 from the germline V gene are SGHRS and YFSETQ. The CDR3 here is CASSLPGGTDTQYF. CDR3 sequence (DNA): TGCGCCAGCAGCTTGCCCGGGGGCACAGATACGCAGTATTTT.

The chain carries TRBV9 and TRBJ2-1; TRBD2 matches 12 bases. The germline gives CDR1 SGDLS, CDR2 YYNGEE. The J segment lost 0 bases and the V segment lost 0 bases, leaving 7 bases of the junction unmatched. CDR3 length equals 19 residues. The CDR3 DNA reads as TGTGCCAGCAGCGTAGGGTTACTAGCGGGGGGAAACTCCTACAATGAGCAGTTCTTC. Its protein is CASSVGLLAGGNSYNEQFF.

The J gene is TRBJ2-5, the V gene TRBV5-4; 8 bases align to TRBD1. This CDR3 has 15 residues. Unmatched junction bases numbered 7, after V lost 6 bases and J lost 0 bases. CDR1 SGHNT and CDR2 YYREEE come from the germline V gene (reference sequence). For the CDR3, the DNA is TGTGCCAGCACCAGCGGACAGGGCAACCAAGAGACCCAGTACTTC. Its protein is CASTSGQGNQETQYF.

V and J are TRBV27 and TRBJ1-1; 7 bases align to TRBD1. V was clipped by 2 bases and J by 1 base; unmatched bases: 7. The CDR3 consists of 16 residues. Germline V gene data show CDR1 as MNHEY and CDR2 as SMNVEV (reference sequence). CDR3 protein: CASSLARDRKNTEAFF. In nucleotides, the CDR3 is TGTGCCAGCAGTTTAGCCCGGGACAGAAAGAACACTGAAGCTTTCTTT.

This chain links TRBV5-6 with TRBJ2-5, with a possible D match to TRBD2 (5 bases). The CDR3 extends over 13 amino acids. V was cut by 3 bases and J by 5 bases, with 11 bases left in between. Germline V gene data show CDR1 as SGHDT and CDR2 as YYEEEE. The CDR3 region has the DNA TGTGCCAGCAGCTGGCGGGTTTTGGAGACCCAGTACTTC. Its protein is CASSWRVLETQYF.

This rearrangement joins TRBV6-5 to TRBJ2-2; 7 bases align to TRBD1. Germline CDR1 MNHEY, CDR2 SVGAGI. Unmatched junction bases numbered 4, after V lost 6 bases and J lost 3 bases. CDR3 length: 14 residues. CDR3 sequence: CASSHRGHTGELFF. The CDR3 DNA reads as TGTGCCAGCAGCCACAGGGGCCACACCGGGGAGCTGTTTTTT.

V usage is TRBV5-5 and J usage is TRBJ2-3, with 10 bases aligning to TRBD1. Germline trimming cut 2 bases from V and 6 bases from J; bases unmatched to any gene: 15. The CDR3 is 18 amino acids. CDR1 is SGHKS, CDR2 YYEKEE, per germline (reference sequence). The CDR3, as DNA: TGTGCCAGCAGCTTAGGGGTCATGACAGGGGGCACGGAGGATACGCAGTATTTT. The encoded protein is CASSLGVMTGGTEDTQYF.

The chain recombines TRBV4-2 with TRBJ1-1, with TRBD1 identical over 9 bases. The CDR3 sequence is 18 residues long. Germline V CDR1 and CDR2: LGHNA, YNFKEQ. Trimming cost V 1 base and J 5 bases; bases outside gene matches: 14. CDR3 in DNA: TGTGCCAGCAGCCAAGGAGGAGAGACAGGGGGGTTTTGGACTGAAGCTTTCTTT. It specifies CASSQGGETGGFWTEAFF.

This sequence joins TRBV5-6 and TRBJ2-3; 12 nucleotides align to TRBD2. The CDR3 runs to 14 residues. V shed 4 bases and J 6 bases; nucleotides not matched to a gene: 3. CDR1 is SGHDT and CDR2 is YYEEEE in the germline V gene. CDR3 amino acids: CASSRGLAGDTQYF. Written as DNA, the CDR3 is TGTGCCAGCAGCCGAGGACTAGCGGGGGATACGCAGTATTTT.

The gene calls are TRBV11-1 and TRBJ1-2; D not resolved. Germline V gene data show CDR1 as SGHAT and CDR2 as FQDESV (reference sequence). V lost 5 bases and J lost 8, with 15 bases in between. CDR3 length: 13 residues. CDR3 sequence (DNA): TGTGCCAGCAGCGGACTTAGCACGGAGGGCTACACCTTC. Its translation: CASSGLSTEGYTF.

This sequence joins TRBV27 and TRBJ1-5; TRBD1 might be the D (5 bases). V was clipped by 0 bases and J by 6 bases, with 15 bases between them. The CDR3 runs to 16 residues. The germline gives CDR1 MNHEY, CDR2 SMNVEV (reference sequence). CDR3: CASSLSRRGVGQPQHF. In DNA form, the CDR3 reads TGTGCCAGCAGTTTATCCCGCCGGGGGGTGGGTCAGCCCCAGCATTTT.

Notes on this clone: At one end, the junction sequence differs from germline, possibly due to a read error. The sample has other DNA sequences that encode this CDR3 too. The V call is TRBV13, the J call TRBJ1-5; D is perhaps TRBD1 (5 bases). The CDR3 consists of 13 residues. CDR1 and CDR2 (germline): PRHDT, FYEKMQ (reference sequence). The chain's CDR3 is CASSPGGNQPQHF. The CDR3 nucleotides read TGTGCTAGCAGCCCGGGGGGGAATCAGCCCCAGCATTTT.

The chain has TRBV9 and TRBJ2-7, with TRBD1 as a possible D gene (5 bases). Per germline, CDR1 SGDLS and CDR2 YYNGEE. This CDR3 has 13 amino acids. Trimming took off 4 bases at V and 3 bases at J, with 11 bases between the two ends. Written as DNA, the CDR3 is TGTGCCAGCAGCCCCCCCCAGGGCTACGAGCAGTACTTC. It specifies CASSPPQGYEQYF. The full variable domain, completed using reference TRBV9 and TRBJ2-7, is DSGVTQTPKHLITATGQRVTLRCSPRSGDLSVYWYQQSLDQGLQFLIQYYNGEERAKGNILERFSAQQFPDLHSELNLSSLELGDSALYFCASSPPQGYEQYFGPGTRLTVT.

The chain employs TRBV5-1 and TRBJ2-5, with a possible D match to TRBD2 (5 bases). The CDR3 length is 14 residues. Trimming stripped 1 base from V and 5 bases from J, with 12 bases between. Germline loops: CDR1 SGHRS, CDR2 YFSETQ. The CDR3 DNA reads as TGCGCCAGCAGCTTGTACAAGGGCGGGGAGACCCAGTACTTC. Translating gives CASSLYKGGETQYF.

The chain uses TRBV6-5 and TRBJ1-1; D not resolved. The V and J ends lost 6 bases and 2 bases respectively, with 16 bases between them. CDR3 size: 15 residues. Germline values: CDR1 MNHEY, CDR2 SVGAGI. The CDR3, as DNA: TGTGCCAGCAGCTACGCCCCCGCGACTAACACTGAAGCTTTCTTT. Translated: CASSYAPATNTEAFF.